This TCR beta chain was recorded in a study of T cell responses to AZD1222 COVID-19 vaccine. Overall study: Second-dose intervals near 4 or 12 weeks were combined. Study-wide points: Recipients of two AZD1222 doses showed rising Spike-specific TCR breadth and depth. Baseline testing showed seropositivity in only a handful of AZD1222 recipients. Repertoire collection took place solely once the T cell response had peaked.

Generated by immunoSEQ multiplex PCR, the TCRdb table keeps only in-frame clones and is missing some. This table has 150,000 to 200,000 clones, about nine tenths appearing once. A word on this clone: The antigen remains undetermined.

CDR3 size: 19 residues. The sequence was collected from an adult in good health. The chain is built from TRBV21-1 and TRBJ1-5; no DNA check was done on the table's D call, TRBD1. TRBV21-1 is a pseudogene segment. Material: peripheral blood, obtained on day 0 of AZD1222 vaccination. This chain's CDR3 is CASSKALWGQGRRDQPQHF. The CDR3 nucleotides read TGTGCCAGCAGCAAAGCGCTTTGGGGACAGGGGAGGCGCGATCAGCCCCAGCATTTT.